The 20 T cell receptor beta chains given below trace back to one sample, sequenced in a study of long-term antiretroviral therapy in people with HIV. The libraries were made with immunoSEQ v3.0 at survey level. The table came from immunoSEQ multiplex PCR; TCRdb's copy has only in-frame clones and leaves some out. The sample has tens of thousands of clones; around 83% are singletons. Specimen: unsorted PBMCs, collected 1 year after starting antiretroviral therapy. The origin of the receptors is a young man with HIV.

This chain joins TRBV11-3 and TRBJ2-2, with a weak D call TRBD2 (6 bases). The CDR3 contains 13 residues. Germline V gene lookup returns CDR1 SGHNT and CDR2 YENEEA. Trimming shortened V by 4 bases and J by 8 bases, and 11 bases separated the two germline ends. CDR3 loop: CASSSRREGELFF. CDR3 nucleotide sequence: TGTGCCAGCAGCTCGCGACGGGAGGGGGAGCTGTTTTTT.

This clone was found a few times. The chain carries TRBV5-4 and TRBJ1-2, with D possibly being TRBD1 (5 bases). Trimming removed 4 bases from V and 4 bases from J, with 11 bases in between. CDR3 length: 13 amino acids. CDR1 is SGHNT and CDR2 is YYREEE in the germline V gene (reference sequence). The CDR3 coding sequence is TGTGCCAGCAGCGGGGGGGTTTCCTATGGCTACACCTTC. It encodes CASSGGVSYGYTF.

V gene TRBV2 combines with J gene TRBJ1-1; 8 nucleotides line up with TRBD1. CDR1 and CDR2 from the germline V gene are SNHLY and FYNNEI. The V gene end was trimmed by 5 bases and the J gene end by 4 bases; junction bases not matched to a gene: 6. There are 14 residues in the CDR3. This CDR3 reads CASSSQGGFTEAFF. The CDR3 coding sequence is TGTGCCAGCAGTTCACAGGGGGGGTTCACTGAAGCTTTCTTT.

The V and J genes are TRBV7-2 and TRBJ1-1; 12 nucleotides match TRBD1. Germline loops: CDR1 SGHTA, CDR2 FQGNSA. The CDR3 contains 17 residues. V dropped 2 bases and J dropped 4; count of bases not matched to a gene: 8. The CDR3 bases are TGTGCCAGCAGCTTATGGTGGGACAGGGGGCGAGGCACTGAAGCTTTCTTT. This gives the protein CASSLWWDRGRGTEAFF.

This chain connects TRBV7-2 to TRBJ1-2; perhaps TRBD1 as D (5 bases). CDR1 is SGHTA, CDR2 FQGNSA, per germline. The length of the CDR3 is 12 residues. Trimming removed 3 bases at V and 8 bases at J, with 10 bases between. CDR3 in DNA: TGTGCCAGCAGCTTTTACCGGGGGGGCTACACCTTC. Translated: CASSFYRGGYTF.

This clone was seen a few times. The CDR3 is CASSVGGRVSEAFF. The DNA of the CDR3 is TGTGCCAGCAGCGTAGGGGGGAGGGTCTCTGAAGCTTTCTTT. This chain connects TRBV9 to TRBJ1-1; a possible D gene is TRBD1 (5 bases). The CDR3 contains 14 residues. V gave up 0 bases and J gave up 6 bases, with 12 bases separating them. CDR1 is SGDLS, CDR2 YYNGEE, per germline.

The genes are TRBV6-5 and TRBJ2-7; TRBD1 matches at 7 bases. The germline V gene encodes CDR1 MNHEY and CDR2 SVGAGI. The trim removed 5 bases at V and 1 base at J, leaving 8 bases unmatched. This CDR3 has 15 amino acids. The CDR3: CASSAPLQGSYEQYF. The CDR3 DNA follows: TGTGCCAGCAGTGCCCCCCTACAGGGGTCCTACGAGCAGTACTTC.

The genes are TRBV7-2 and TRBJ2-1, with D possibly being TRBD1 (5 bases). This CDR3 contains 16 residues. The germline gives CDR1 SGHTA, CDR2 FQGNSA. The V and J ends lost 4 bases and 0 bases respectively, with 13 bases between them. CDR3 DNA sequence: TGTGCCAGCAGCTCTCCCCGGCAGGGCTCCTACAATGAGCAGTTCTTC. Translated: CASSSPRQGSYNEQFF.

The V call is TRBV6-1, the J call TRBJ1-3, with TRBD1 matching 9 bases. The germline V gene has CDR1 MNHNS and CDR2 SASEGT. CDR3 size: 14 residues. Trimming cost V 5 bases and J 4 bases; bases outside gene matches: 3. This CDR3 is CASSLGTGGNTIYF. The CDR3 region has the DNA TGTGCCAGCAGTCTAGGGACAGGGGGAAACACCATATATTTT.

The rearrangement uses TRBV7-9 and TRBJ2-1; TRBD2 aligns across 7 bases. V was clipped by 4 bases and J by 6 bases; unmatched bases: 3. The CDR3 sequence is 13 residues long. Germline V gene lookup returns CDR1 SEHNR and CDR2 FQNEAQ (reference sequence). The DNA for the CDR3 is TGTGCCAGCAGCTGGACTAGAGGCAATGAGCAGTTCTTC. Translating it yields CASSWTRGNEQFF.

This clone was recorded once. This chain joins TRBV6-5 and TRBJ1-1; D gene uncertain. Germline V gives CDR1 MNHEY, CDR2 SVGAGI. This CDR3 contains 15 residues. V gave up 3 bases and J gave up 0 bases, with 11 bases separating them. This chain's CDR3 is CASSYIGELNTEAFF. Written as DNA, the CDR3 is TGTGCCAGCAGTTATATCGGCGAATTGAACACTGAAGCTTTCTTT.

In DNA, the CDR3 is TGTGCCAGCAGTCCGGGACAGGGGCCCTACGAGCAGTACTTC. It yields the protein CASSPGQGPYEQYF. The chain recombines TRBV25-1 with TRBJ2-7; 10 bases match TRBD1. The V and J ends lost 5 bases and 2 bases, in that order; junction bases with no gene match: 3. This CDR3 spans 14 amino acids. The V gene's germline CDR1 is MGHDK and CDR2 SYGVNS.

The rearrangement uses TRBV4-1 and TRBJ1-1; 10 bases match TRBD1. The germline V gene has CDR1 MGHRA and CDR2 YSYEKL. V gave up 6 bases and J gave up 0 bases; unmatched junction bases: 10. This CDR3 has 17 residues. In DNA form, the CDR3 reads TGCGCCAGCAGACCCCTATCGACAGGGGGCTTGAACACTGAAGCTTTCTTT. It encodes CASRPLSTGGLNTEAFF.

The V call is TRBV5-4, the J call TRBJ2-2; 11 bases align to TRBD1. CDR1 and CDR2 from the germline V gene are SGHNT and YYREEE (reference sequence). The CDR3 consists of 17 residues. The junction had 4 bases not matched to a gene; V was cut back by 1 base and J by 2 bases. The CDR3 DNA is TGTGCCAGCAGCTTGTTCGGACAGGGGGCTAACACCGGGGAGCTGTTTTTT. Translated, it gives CASSLFGQGANTGELFF.

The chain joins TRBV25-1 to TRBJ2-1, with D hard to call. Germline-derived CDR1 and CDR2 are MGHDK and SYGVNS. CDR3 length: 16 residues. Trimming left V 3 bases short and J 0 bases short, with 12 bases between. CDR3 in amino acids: CASSENRLSSYNEQFF. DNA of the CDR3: TGTGCCAGCAGTGAGAACCGACTTAGCTCCTACAATGAGCAGTTCTTC.

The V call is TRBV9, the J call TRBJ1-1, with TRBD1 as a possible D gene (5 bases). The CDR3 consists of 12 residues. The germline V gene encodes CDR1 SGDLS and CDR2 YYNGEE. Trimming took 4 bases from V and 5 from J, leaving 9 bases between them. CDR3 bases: TGTGCCAGCAGCCCGCAGGGTACTGAAGCTTTCTTT. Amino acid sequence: CASSPQGTEAFF.

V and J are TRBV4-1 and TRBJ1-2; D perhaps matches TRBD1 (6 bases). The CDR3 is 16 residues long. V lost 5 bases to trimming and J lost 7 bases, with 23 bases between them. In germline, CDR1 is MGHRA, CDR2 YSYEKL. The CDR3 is CASSSPGTRITGGYTF. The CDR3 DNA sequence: TGCGCCAGCAGCTCACCCGGGACACGGATTACAGGTGGCTACACCTTC.

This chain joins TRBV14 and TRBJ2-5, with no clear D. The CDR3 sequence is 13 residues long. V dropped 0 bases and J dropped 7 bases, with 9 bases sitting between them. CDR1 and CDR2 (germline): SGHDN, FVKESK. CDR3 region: CASSQDNRVTQYF. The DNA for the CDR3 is TGTGCCAGCAGCCAAGATAATAGGGTGACCCAGTACTTC.

The CDR3 region has the DNA TGTGCCAGCGGACTAGGGACAGGGGCGAATGAGCAGTTCTTC. Translating it yields CASGLGTGANEQFF. V is TRBV6-1 and J is TRBJ2-1; 10 positions agree with TRBD1. This CDR3 contains 14 residues. CDR1 MNHNS and CDR2 SASEGT come from the germline V gene. Trimming cost V 8 bases and J 7 bases; bases outside gene matches: 8.

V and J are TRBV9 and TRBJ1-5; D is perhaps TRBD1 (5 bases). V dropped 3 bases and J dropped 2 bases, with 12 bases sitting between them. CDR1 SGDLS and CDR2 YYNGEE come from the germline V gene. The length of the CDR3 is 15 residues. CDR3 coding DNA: TGTGCCAGCAGCGCCTCCGGGGCCCGCAATCAGCCCCAGCATTTT. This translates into CASSASGARNQPQHF.